This TCR beta chain was recovered during a study of blood T cells in healthy people across ages. The CDR3 loop spans 13 amino acids. Germline V CDR1 and CDR2: LNHNV, YYDKDF (reference sequence). The V and J ends lost 4 bases and 0 bases respectively, with 6 bases between them. The study, taken as a whole, reports: Roughly linear age-related decline in beta diversity appeared, significant by age about 37.

This clonotype was observed a few times. What it binds is not known. The people who gave samples were healthy Caucasians from Russia, aged about 6 to 95. Each sample gave at least 7 million isolated PBMCs. Next came a second PCR, run for about 6 to 11 cycles, which used a sample-barcoded 5' primer along with a J-beta primer mix. The yield of each sample was at least 3 million CDR3-containing paired-end reads. TCRdb recomputed calls from the 5' RACE reads with MiXCR, one row per CDR3 protein. The table lists around 600,000 distinct CDR3 sequences, around 48% of them singletons. The specimen sequenced was blood. V and J are TRBV15 and TRBJ1-1; D unresolved. This TCR was sampled from an elderly man in good health. The CDR3 region is CATSITVNTEAFF. CDR3 coding DNA: TGTGCCACCAGCATAACGGTGAACACTGAAGCTTTCTTT. The entire variable domain, with the rest obtained from reference TRBV15 and TRBJ1-1, is as follows: DAMVIQNPRYQVTQFGKPVTLSCSQTLNHNVMYWYQQKSSQAPKLLFHYYDKDFNNEADTPDNFQSRRPNTSFCFLDIRSPGLGDTAMYLCATSITVNTEAFFGQGTRLTVV.